The 32 T cell receptor beta chains listed next were all sequenced from one sample in a study of T cell repertoires in cytomegalovirus infection. TCRdb passed the reads through MiXCR, listing each CDR3 protein once. The data hold fewer than 550,000 distinct CDR3 sequences, with 30% to 40% observed a single time. The specimen sequenced was PBMCs. The origin of the receptors is a human donor in good health (CMV status not recorded). Some clones in this sample may be carry-over from other donors' samples.

The chain carries TRBV7-8 and TRBJ2-1; the D is unclear. V was trimmed by 2 bases and J by 8 bases, leaving 7 bases between them. The CDR3 loop spans 12 amino acids. Per the germline V gene, CDR1 is SGHVS and CDR2 is FQNEAQ. The DNA for the CDR3 is TGTGCCAGCAGCTTACCTCGGGATGAGCAGTTCTTC. Translation: CASSLPRDEQFF.

This clonotype was seen only a few times. This chain joins TRBV6-1 and TRBJ1-1; D call uncertain. Germline lookup yields CDR1 MNHNS and CDR2 SASEGT. Trimming took off 2 bases at V and 5 bases at J, with 12 bases between the two ends. The CDR3 is 14 amino acids. CDR3 nucleotide sequence: TGTGCCAGCAGTGAACTACGTCTGCGGACTGAAGCTTTCTTT. This encodes CASSELRLRTEAFF.

This clonotype was recorded a few times. The chain recombines TRBV7-2 with TRBJ2-5; D possibly corresponds to TRBD1 (6 bases). Trimming removed 3 bases at V and 5 bases at J, with 13 bases between. The CDR3 loop spans 14 amino acids. Germline V gene lookup returns CDR1 SGHTA and CDR2 FQGNSA. The CDR3 loop reads CASSFGRGSETQYF. CDR3 DNA: TGTGCCAGCAGCTTTGGCAGGGGATCTGAGACCCAGTACTTC.

The rearrangement links TRBV5-6 to TRBJ2-1; 9 nucleotides align to TRBD2. Looked up from germline, CDR1 is SGHDT and CDR2 is YYEEEE. V lost 2 bases, J lost 6 bases, and 9 bases stayed unmatched. This CDR3 spans 16 amino acids. This CDR3 is CASSLGRLAGLNEQFF. CDR3 in DNA: TGTGCCAGCAGCTTAGGTCGTCTAGCGGGGCTCAATGAGCAGTTCTTC.

The V call is TRBV12-3 or TRBV12-4, the J call TRBJ1-4, with D possibly matching TRBD1 (5 bases). Trimming stripped 4 bases from V and 2 bases from J, with 8 bases between. The CDR3 contains 14 residues. The CDR3 spells CASSSGSTNEKLFF. As DNA, the CDR3 is TGTGCCAGCAGTTCAGGGTCGACTAATGAAAAACTGTTTTTT.

This rearrangement joins TRBV6-5 to TRBJ1-1; tentative D call: TRBD1 (5 bases). This CDR3 is 14 amino acids long. V was pared by 7 bases and J by 5 bases, with 17 bases between. Germline CDR1 and CDR2: MNHEY and SVGAGI. CDR3 bases: TGTGCCAGCAATAAGGTTCTCGGGGGTACTGAAGCTTTCTTT. It is translated as CASNKVLGGTEAFF.

This clonotype was picked up a small number of times. This rearrangement joins TRBV4-1 to TRBJ2-2; D remains ambiguous. Germline CDR1 MGHRA, CDR2 YSYEKL. V shed 0 bases and J shed 3 bases, with 2 bases lying between them. The CDR3 extends over 13 amino acids. Here the CDR3 reads CASSQDYTGELFF. CDR3 bases: TGCGCCAGCAGCCAAGATTACACCGGGGAGCTGTTTTTT.

This clonotype was seen repeatedly, ten times or more. V and J are TRBV6-1 and TRBJ2-1, with TRBD2 identical over 10 bases. Germline loops: CDR1 MNHNS, CDR2 SASEGT. There are 16 residues in the CDR3. The V segment lost 6 bases and the J segment 2 bases; nucleotides outside the gene matches: 7. The CDR3 reads CASREIAGGAYNEQFF. In DNA, the CDR3 is TGTGCCAGCAGGGAGATAGCGGGGGGCGCCTACAATGAGCAGTTCTTC.

A few counts support this clonotype. This chain links TRBV7-2 with TRBJ2-3; D may be TRBD1 (6 bases). V shed 2 bases and J shed 6 bases, with 24 bases lying between them. This CDR3 comprises 18 residues. Germline V gene data show CDR1 as SGHTA and CDR2 as FQGNSA. DNA for the CDR3: TGTGCCAGCAGCTTAAGACCCCAGGGGCCGCAGTGGATGGATACGCAGTATTTT. It specifies CASSLRPQGPQWMDTQYF.

The rearrangement links TRBV19 to TRBJ2-6; D gene unclear. The CDR3 runs 15 residues. Looked up from germline, CDR1 is LNHDA and CDR2 is SQIVND (reference sequence). Trimming took off 3 bases at V and 0 bases at J, with 6 bases between the two ends. The CDR3 coding sequence is TGTGCCAGTAGTATGCAGAACTCTGGGGCCAACGTCCTGACTTTC. Its translation is CASSMQNSGANVLTF.

This chain joins TRBV24-1 and TRBJ2-2; D might be TRBD2 (5 bases). The CDR3 loop spans 13 amino acids. V was shortened by 5 bases and J by 6 bases, with 9 bases between the two germline ends. Germline V gene lookup returns CDR1 KGHDR and CDR2 SFDVKD. The CDR3 loop reads CATSAGEPGELFF. The DNA for the CDR3 is TGTGCCACCAGTGCCGGGGAACCCGGGGAGCTGTTTTTT.

The V gene is TRBV6-1, the J gene TRBJ2-3, with unresolved D. The length of the CDR3 is 13 residues. The V end was cut by 6 bases, the J end by 3 bases, with 10 bases between. Germline lookup yields CDR1 MNHNS and CDR2 SASEGT. CDR3 protein: CASRTVVTDTQYF. CDR3 coding DNA: TGTGCCAGCAGGACGGTGGTTACAGATACGCAGTATTTT.

This clonotype was seen a few times. The chain recombines TRBV6-2 or TRBV6-3 with TRBJ2-7, with D uncertain. Trimming took 0 bases from V and 4 from J, leaving 13 bases between them. Germline CDR1 reads MNHEY; CDR2 reads SVGEGT. The CDR3 contains 15 residues. CDR3 in amino acids: CASSYSSNNRYEQYF. CDR3 nucleotides: TGTGCCAGCAGTTACTCGAGCAATAACCGGTACGAGCAGTACTTC.

This chain uses TRBV14 with TRBJ2-5; maybe TRBD2 (6 bases). Trimming shortened V by 3 bases and J by 0 bases, and 14 bases separated the two germline ends. The CDR3 is made up of 16 amino acids. Germline V gene lookup returns CDR1 SGHDN and CDR2 FVKESK. The CDR3 bases are TGTGCCAGCAGCCAGTTTGAGGGGAGGTACCAAGAGACCCAGTACTTC. Translating gives CASSQFEGRYQETQYF.

The chain uses TRBV5-1 and TRBJ2-1; 7 nucleotides agree with TRBD2. Germline lookup yields CDR1 SGHRS and CDR2 YFSETQ. CDR3 size: 14 residues. After removal of 0 bases from V and 5 bases from J, the junction contained 2 bases not matched to a gene. CDR3 protein: CASSLASGNNEQFF. The CDR3 region has the DNA TGCGCCAGCAGCTTGGCTAGCGGAAACAATGAGCAGTTCTTC.

This chain links TRBV12-3 or TRBV12-4 with TRBJ2-4; perhaps TRBD1 as D (7 bases). This CDR3 is built from 16 residues. Trimming stripped 6 bases from V and 1 base from J, with 16 bases between. This CDR3 is CASSIGGGDAKNIQYF. CDR3 sequence (DNA): TGTGCCAGCAGCATAGGAGGGGGCGATGCCAAAAACATTCAGTACTTC.

This clonotype appeared a few times. The chain joins TRBV19 to TRBJ1-1; tentatively, D is TRBD1 (6 bases). The CDR3 is made up of 15 amino acids. The V and J ends lost 7 bases and 1 base respectively, with 16 bases between them. The germline V gene has CDR1 LNHDA and CDR2 SQIVND (reference sequence). This CDR3 reads CASTAWGAANTEAFF. The CDR3 DNA reads TGTGCCAGTACTGCGTGGGGGGCCGCGAACACTGAAGCTTTCTTT.

This chain uses TRBV19 with TRBJ2-7; 9 bases match TRBD1. The CDR3 is 13 residues long. V lost 9 bases, J lost 2 bases, and 5 bases stayed unmatched. Germline V CDR1 and CDR2: LNHDA, SQIVND (reference sequence). The CDR3 loop reads CASMRQGAYEQYF. The CDR3 nucleotides read TGTGCCAGCATGCGACAGGGGGCCTACGAGCAGTACTTC.

On this clonotype itself: Since a much larger clone is just one base distant, this may be a read error. The chain carries TRBV7-9 and TRBJ2-1; D call uncertain. The CDR3 is 17 amino acids. Germline CDR1 is SEHNR and CDR2 is FQNEAQ (reference sequence). CDR3 sequence reads: CVSSLGFPSSSYNEQFF. Here the CDR3 DNA reads TGTGTCAGCAGCTTAGGGTTCCCCTCAAGCTCCTACAATGAGCAGTTCTTC.

The gene calls are TRBV10-2 and TRBJ2-2, with D perhaps matching TRBD2 (7 bases). V was shortened by 0 bases and J by 6 bases, with 11 bases between the two germline ends. CDR3 length: 15 amino acids. Germline V gene lookup returns CDR1 WSHSY and CDR2 SAAADI. The CDR3 DNA reads as TGCGCCAGCAGTGAGTCGGAGGGGGGGGCCGGGGAGCTGTTTTTT. It is translated as CASSESEGGAGELFF.

Many counts were recorded for this clonotype. This chain links TRBV14 with TRBJ2-1; D not resolved. From germline, CDR1 is SGHDN and CDR2 FVKESK. V lost 4 bases and J 4 bases, leaving 20 bases between the germline ends. This CDR3 has 17 amino acids. DNA for the CDR3: TGTGCCAGCAGCCGAGTACAGACCTACGAGCCATACAATGAGCAGTTCTTC. This codes for CASSRVQTYEPYNEQFF.

This clonotype was seen a handful of times. This rearrangement joins TRBV12-3 or TRBV12-4 to TRBJ1-5; 8 positions agree with TRBD1. The CDR3 is 17 residues long. J was trimmed by 6 bases and V by 1 base; bases with no gene match: 11. CDR3 region: CASSLGSGQGAGQPQHF. DNA of the CDR3: TGTGCCAGCAGTTTAGGGAGTGGGCAGGGGGCCGGTCAGCCCCAGCATTTT.

As concerns this clonotype: No conserved phenylalanine or tryptophan ends this CDR3, so it is likely a read error. The chain has TRBV6-6 and TRBJ1-2; 9 positions agree with TRBD1. The CDR3 is made up of 13 amino acids. CDR1 is MNHNY and CDR2 is SVGAGI in the germline V gene (reference sequence). After removal of 5 bases from V and 8 bases from J, the junction contained 6 bases not matched to a gene. This CDR3 is CASSPRDREGYTS. The DNA for the CDR3 is TGTGCCAGCAGTCCCCGGGACAGGGAAGGCTACACCTCC.

The V gene is TRBV20-1, the J gene TRBJ2-1; D not resolved. The V and J ends lost 0 bases and 7 bases respectively, with 13 bases between them. Germline CDR1 and CDR2: DFQATT and SNEGSKA (reference sequence). The CDR3 loop spans 14 amino acids. The CDR3: CSARDLTRPNEQFF. The CDR3 DNA is TGCAGTGCTAGAGATCTTACCAGACCTAATGAGCAGTTCTTC.

In this sample, this clonotype turned up a few times. In DNA, the CDR3 is TGTGCCAGCAGTTACTCGGACGGCTTGGGTGAGCAGTTCTTC. Translated, it gives CASSYSDGLGEQFF. This rearrangement joins TRBV6-5 to TRBJ2-1; D gene ambiguous. Trimming removed 0 bases from V and 9 bases from J, with 12 bases in between. Germline-derived CDR1 and CDR2 are MNHEY and SVGAGI. CDR3 length equals 14 residues.

This clonotype was recorded at least ten times. CDR3 loop: CASSLQKGGSANQPQHF. The CDR3 DNA sequence: TGTGCCAGCAGCTTACAAAAGGGGGGTTCGGCCAATCAGCCCCAGCATTTT. The genes are TRBV7-2 and TRBJ1-5, with D perhaps matching TRBD1 (6 bases). The germline CDR1 and CDR2 sequences are SGHTA and FQGNSA. Trimming pared 2 bases from V and 3 bases from J, leaving 17 bases between. The CDR3 sequence is 17 residues long. The full variable domain, with the rest looked up from reference TRBV7-2 and TRBJ1-5, is GAGVSQSPSNKVTEKGKDVELRCDPISGHTALYWYRQSLGQGLEFLIYFQGNSAPDKSGLPSDRFSAERTGGSVSTLTIQRTQQEDSAVYLCASSLQKGGSANQPQHFGDGTRLSIL.

The genes are TRBV12-3 or TRBV12-4 and TRBJ1-5; D is undetermined. The V gene lost 5 bases and the J gene lost 0 bases, with 11 bases spanning the gap. This CDR3 has 15 residues. In nucleotides, the CDR3 is TGTGCCAGCAGTCAAGGACGGAATAGCAATCAGCCCCAGCATTTT. Translating it yields CASSQGRNSNQPQHF.

This clonotype has just one count. Since a much larger clone is just one base distant, this may be a read error. V gene TRBV7-8 combines with J gene TRBJ1-2, with TRBD1 matching 7 bases. This CDR3 region has 16 residues. Germline loops: CDR1 SGHVS, CDR2 FQNEAQ. Unmatched junction bases numbered 8, after V lost 4 bases and J lost 0 bases. The CDR3 loop reads CASSSDTGDTNYGYTF. CDR3 sequence (DNA): TGTGCCAGCAGCTCAGACACAGGGGATACTAACTATGGCTACACCTTC.

This clonotype was observed at least ten times. The gene calls are TRBV7-2 and TRBJ2-1, with D possibly matching TRBD2 (7 bases). The V end was cut by 8 bases, the J end by 8 bases, with 22 bases between. The CDR3 length is 15 residues. Per germline, CDR1 SGHTA and CDR2 FQGNSA. The CDR3 is CASANRGAPQDEQFF. The CDR3, as DNA: TGTGCCAGCGCTAATCGGGGGGCCCCACAGGATGAGCAGTTCTTC.

The chain employs TRBV3-1 and TRBJ1-6, with 8 bases that match TRBD1. This CDR3 is built from 15 residues. V trimming: 6 bases; J trimming: 5 bases; junction bases outside the gene matches: 6. Germline assignment: CDR1 LGHDT and CDR2 YNNKEL (reference sequence). In DNA, the CDR3 is TGTGCCAGCAGTCCTCGGGACAGGAATAATTCACCCCTCCACTTT. This encodes CASSPRDRNNSPLHF.

This clonotype has just a few counts. The chain carries TRBV5-8 and TRBJ2-7, with 7 bases aligning to TRBD1. V dropped 2 bases and J dropped 4; count of bases not matched to a gene: 18. Per germline, CDR1 SGHTS and CDR2 YDEGEE. This CDR3 contains 18 residues. In DNA, the CDR3 is TGTGCCAGCAGCTTAGGGGATGGCTGGACAGGCTCGGGGTACGAGCAGTACTTC. It codes for CASSLGDGWTGSGYEQYF.

This clonotype was observed many times. This CDR3 is CASSRRGDSGNTIYF. Written as DNA, the CDR3 is TGTGCCAGCAGCCGTAGAGGGGACTCTGGAAACACCATATATTTT. This rearrangement joins TRBV11-2 to TRBJ1-3, with a possible D match to TRBD1 (5 bases). The CDR3 runs to 15 residues. Germline CDR1 is SGHAT and CDR2 is FQNNGV. V gave up 5 bases and J gave up 0 bases, with 11 bases separating them.